This is a list of T cell receptor beta chains from one sample in a study of T-cell reconstitution after alpha-beta-depleted transplantation in children. TCRdb reanalysed the PCR reads using MiXCR and keeps one entry per CDR3 protein. This repertoire shows some 490,000 distinct CDR3 sequences, about an eighth found once; its top ten account for around 5.6%. The source was PBMCs from the stem cell graft donor, collected from the stem cell graft. The receptors derive from a human donor who donated a stem cell graft to a child with combined immunodeficiency. Both conserved end residues are part of each CDR3. A D gene is named only where the DNA matches it firmly. Where a row states a size, it is once, few, many or the class of an expanded clone; other rows omit it.

d_gene: TRBD1; abundance: many; j_gene: TRBJ1-1; v_gene: TRBV12-3/TRBV12-4; CDR3nt: TGTGCCAGCAGTTCCGACAGGGCGAGGACTGAAGCTTTCTTT; CDR3aa: CASSSDRARTEAFF
d_gene: -; abundance: many; j_gene: TRBJ2-3; v_gene: TRBV29-1; CDR3nt: TGCAGCGTTCGCTTCACCTCTAGCACAGATACGCAGTATTTT; CDR3aa: CSVRFTSSTDTQYF
d_gene: -; abundance: -; j_gene: TRBJ2-7; v_gene: TRBV4-3; CDR3nt: TGCGCCAGCAGCCAAGTTGTAAGCGCTTCCTACGAGCAGTACTTC; CDR3aa: CASSQVVSASYEQYF
d_gene: -; abundance: few; j_gene: TRBJ1-1; v_gene: TRBV5-1; CDR3nt: TGCGCCAGCAGCCCGCTCGAAGTAGGCACTGAAGCTTTCTTT; CDR3aa: CASSPLEVGTEAFF
d_gene: TRBD1; abundance: few; j_gene: TRBJ1-4; v_gene: TRBV5-5; CDR3nt: TGTGCCAGCAGCTTGGTGTTGGGACAGGGGAAGGAAAAACTGTTTTTT; CDR3aa: CASSLVLGQGKEKLFF
d_gene: -; abundance: few; j_gene: TRBJ2-1; v_gene: TRBV9; CDR3nt: TGTGCCAGCAGCACCCCTAGGAATGAGCAGTTCTTC; CDR3aa: CASSTPRNEQFF
d_gene: -; abundance: -; j_gene: TRBJ2-7; v_gene: TRBV12-3/TRBV12-4; CDR3nt: TGTGCCAGCAGTTCCCCCCCACAGGGAACCTACGAGCAGTACTTC; CDR3aa: CASSSPPQGTYEQYF
d_gene: TRBD2; abundance: -; j_gene: TRBJ2-2; v_gene: TRBV11-2; CDR3nt: TGTGCCAGCAGCCCCCGGGGGGGCCATGACGGGGAGCTGTTTTTT; CDR3aa: CASSPRGGHDGELFF
d_gene: -; abundance: few; j_gene: TRBJ2-6; v_gene: TRBV29-1; CDR3nt: TGCAGCGTTGAAGGTGGCAGGGGAACCCCTGGGGCCAACGTCCTGACTTTC; CDR3aa: CSVEGGRGTPGANVLTF
d_gene: TRBD2; abundance: few; j_gene: TRBJ2-5; v_gene: TRBV20-1; CDR3nt: TGCAGTGCCCTTGGGTGGGAGGGAAAAGAGACCCAGTACTTC; CDR3aa: CSALGWEGKETQYF
d_gene: -; abundance: many; j_gene: TRBJ1-1; v_gene: TRBV12-3/TRBV12-4; CDR3nt: TGTGCCAGCAGTTGGGACACTGAAGCTTTCTTT; CDR3aa: CASSWDTEAFF
d_gene: -; abundance: -; j_gene: TRBJ2-5; v_gene: TRBV11-1; CDR3nt: TGTGCCAGCAGCTTACTTAGCCTGCAAGAGACCCAGTACTTC; CDR3aa: CASSLLSLQETQYF
d_gene: TRBD2; abundance: few; j_gene: TRBJ2-5; v_gene: TRBV5-6; CDR3nt: TGTGCCAGCAGCCACGGGAGGCGACAAGAGACCCAGTACTTC; CDR3aa: CASSHGRRQETQYF
d_gene: TRBD2; abundance: -; j_gene: TRBJ2-1; v_gene: TRBV12-3/TRBV12-4; CDR3nt: TGTGCCAGCAGTTTATTTCGTAGCGGGAGCTCCTACAATGAGCAGTTCTTC; CDR3aa: CASSLFRSGSSYNEQFF
d_gene: TRBD1; abundance: -; j_gene: TRBJ1-4; v_gene: TRBV20-1; CDR3nt: TGCAGTGCTAGAGATCTGACAGGGGATGAAAAACTGTTTTTT; CDR3aa: CSARDLTGDEKLFF
d_gene: -; abundance: few; j_gene: TRBJ1-2; v_gene: TRBV12-3/TRBV12-4; CDR3nt: TGTGCCAGCAGTCTCAGACTCTATGGCTACACCTTC; CDR3aa: CASSLRLYGYTF
d_gene: -; abundance: -; j_gene: TRBJ1-3; v_gene: TRBV12-3/TRBV12-4; CDR3nt: TGTGCCAGTCTTCCCGCTGGAAACACCATATATTTT; CDR3aa: CASLPAGNTIYF
d_gene: TRBD2; abundance: few; j_gene: TRBJ2-5; v_gene: TRBV7-2; CDR3nt: TGTGCCAGCAGCTCCTCCAGCGGGAGAATGGAGACCCAGTACTTC; CDR3aa: CASSSSSGRMETQYF
d_gene: TRBD1; abundance: -; j_gene: TRBJ2-5; v_gene: TRBV29-1; CDR3nt: TGCAGCGGGGCCCGGGACAGGGGACAGACCCAGTACTTC; CDR3aa: CSGARDRGQTQYF
d_gene: -; abundance: -; j_gene: TRBJ2-1; v_gene: TRBV6-2/TRBV6-3; CDR3nt: TGTGCCAGCAGTTACTCGAGAGTGGGGCCCAGAGACAGGCCCTCCTACAATGAGCAGTTCTTC; CDR3aa: CASSYSRVGPRDRPSYNEQFF
d_gene: TRBD1; abundance: -; j_gene: TRBJ1-4; v_gene: TRBV25-1; CDR3nt: TGTGCCAGCAGTGAGAGGGTCCCGACAGGGTGGGATGAAAAACTGTTTTTT; CDR3aa: CASSERVPTGWDEKLFF
d_gene: -; abundance: -; j_gene: TRBJ1-4; v_gene: TRBV6-5; CDR3nt: TGTGCCAGCAGTCGGGAGAGGAGGGATGAAAAACTGTTTTTT; CDR3aa: CASSRERRDEKLFF
d_gene: TRBD2; abundance: few; j_gene: TRBJ2-3; v_gene: TRBV20-1; CDR3nt: TGCAGTGCTAGAGATCATGCGGGAGGGAGGCCAGATACGCAGTATTTT; CDR3aa: CSARDHAGGRPDTQYF
d_gene: -; abundance: few; j_gene: TRBJ2-3; v_gene: TRBV7-8; CDR3nt: TGTGCCAGCAGCTTTCGACTAGAGCCAGATACGCAGTATTTT; CDR3aa: CASSFRLEPDTQYF
d_gene: -; abundance: -; j_gene: TRBJ2-2; v_gene: TRBV25-1; CDR3nt: TGTGCCAGCAGTGTTGGAGACAGCGACACCGGGGAGCTGTTTTTT; CDR3aa: CASSVGDSDTGELFF
d_gene: -; abundance: -; j_gene: TRBJ1-5; v_gene: TRBV7-2; CDR3nt: TGTGCCAGCAGCCTGAGACAGGATCTGGGCCAGCCCCAGCATTTT; CDR3aa: CASSLRQDLGQPQHF
d_gene: -; abundance: -; j_gene: TRBJ1-5; v_gene: TRBV9; CDR3nt: TGTGCCAGCAGCGTAGGCAGGGAGGGTCAGCCCCAGCATTTT; CDR3aa: CASSVGREGQPQHF
d_gene: TRBD2; abundance: -; j_gene: TRBJ2-2; v_gene: TRBV7-2; CDR3nt: TGTGCCAGCAGCCGTTTGAGTAGCGGGGGCACCGGGGAGCTGTTTTTT; CDR3aa: CASSRLSSGGTGELFF
d_gene: -; abundance: -; j_gene: TRBJ2-3; v_gene: TRBV20-1; CDR3nt: TGCAGTGCTAGAGCTTCGAGCAGGGAGTATGCCACCTACACAGATACGCAGTATTTT; CDR3aa: CSARASSREYATYTDTQYF
d_gene: TRBD2; abundance: -; j_gene: TRBJ2-1; v_gene: TRBV7-9; CDR3nt: TGTGCCAGCAGCCCGGGACTAGCGGGAGTAAATGTGCAGTTCTTC; CDR3aa: CASSPGLAGVNVQFF
d_gene: -; abundance: many; j_gene: TRBJ2-2; v_gene: TRBV11-1; CDR3nt: TGTGCCAGCAGCCTCCGAGGGGTCGTCGGGGAGCTGTTTTTT; CDR3aa: CASSLRGVVGELFF
d_gene: -; abundance: -; j_gene: TRBJ2-3; v_gene: TRBV6-5; CDR3nt: TGTGCCAGCAGTTACTCGACTAGTCTGGATACGCAGTATTTT; CDR3aa: CASSYSTSLDTQYF
d_gene: TRBD2; abundance: -; j_gene: TRBJ2-7; v_gene: TRBV7-3; CDR3nt: TGTACCAGCAGCCTCCTTCCCGGGGGGAGCTACGAGCAGTACTTC; CDR3aa: CTSSLLPGGSYEQYF
d_gene: -; abundance: -; j_gene: TRBJ1-5; v_gene: TRBV13; CDR3nt: TGTGCCAGCAGCCAGGAAAATCAGCCCCAGCATTTT; CDR3aa: CASSQENQPQHF
d_gene: TRBD2; abundance: many; j_gene: TRBJ2-1; v_gene: TRBV5-1; CDR3nt: TGCGCCAGCAGCACGGCGACTAGCGGGAGGGGAAATGAGCAGTTCTTC; CDR3aa: CASSTATSGRGNEQFF
d_gene: -; abundance: many; j_gene: TRBJ2-7; v_gene: TRBV29-1; CDR3nt: TGCAGCGTTGGGTCGCTCCTCTCCTACGAGCAGTACTTC; CDR3aa: CSVGSLLSYEQYF
d_gene: -; abundance: many; j_gene: TRBJ1-1; v_gene: TRBV20-1; CDR3nt: TGCAGTGCTTTATTTATGAACACTGAAGCTTTCTTT; CDR3aa: CSALFMNTEAFF
d_gene: -; abundance: few; j_gene: TRBJ2-7; v_gene: TRBV9; CDR3nt: TGTGCCAGCAGCCCCCCGCTCAGGGAGGCTGACGAGCAGTACTTC; CDR3aa: CASSPPLREADEQYF
d_gene: TRBD2; abundance: many; j_gene: TRBJ2-3; v_gene: TRBV7-6; CDR3nt: TGTGCCAGCAGCTCCTCTCTAGCGGGGGGGCGGGATACGCAGTATTTT; CDR3aa: CASSSSLAGGRDTQYF
d_gene: -; abundance: -; j_gene: TRBJ2-7; v_gene: TRBV2; CDR3nt: TGTGCCAGCAGTGTGCAAGGGAACGAGCAGTACTTC; CDR3aa: CASSVQGNEQYF
d_gene: -; abundance: -; j_gene: TRBJ2-1; v_gene: TRBV4-3; CDR3nt: TGCGCCAGCAGCCCAGACGACCCCCTCCAGACCTACAATGAGCAGTTCTTC; CDR3aa: CASSPDDPLQTYNEQFF
d_gene: TRBD1; abundance: few; j_gene: TRBJ2-1; v_gene: TRBV6-1; CDR3nt: TGTGCCAGCAGGTCCGGGACAGGGAGGTACAATGAGCAGTTCTTC; CDR3aa: CASRSGTGRYNEQFF